This is a list of T cell receptor beta chains from one sample in a study of a mutant IDH1 vaccine in newly diagnosed glioma. Their target antigens are unknown. TCRdb's table, derived via immunoSEQ multiplex PCR, lists solely in-frame clones and lacks some. Of 35,000 to 40,000 clones in the sample, roughly 80% were seen once. Sequencing was performed on PBMCs, taken from a glioma patient whose treatment included an IDH1 peptide vaccine. The receptors were sampled from a man aged 40-49 years with glioma. The CDR3 runs from the conserved cysteine through the conserved F or W. The D gene is left open where the match is weak. Size tells how often a clone was seen (once, few, many) or the class of an expanded clone, and some rows leave it out.

CDR3 length	J gene	V gene	clone size	D gene	CDR3 protein	CDR3 DNA
17	TRBJ1-4	TRBV9	-	-	CASSRPLTRGINEKLFF	TGTGCCAGCAGCCGACCGCTCACCAGGGGCATTAATGAAAAACTGTTTTTT
14	TRBJ2-1	TRBV19	-	TRBD2	CASNSGRALGEQFF	TGTGCCAGTAATAGCGGGAGGGCCTTAGGAGAGCAGTTCTTC
15	TRBJ1-5	TRBV18	few	-	CASSPPGANNQPQHF	TGTGCCAGCTCACCACCGGGTGCCAACAATCAGCCCCAGCATTTT
14	TRBJ1-1	TRBV28	-	TRBD1	CASRNTGGNTEAFF	TGTGCCAGCAGAAATACAGGGGGCAACACTGAAGCTTTCTTT
16	TRBJ2-5	TRBV7-8	-	-	CASSLGQATGAETQYF	TGTGCCAGCAGCTTAGGACAGGCCACCGGGGCGGAGACCCAGTACTTC
12	TRBJ2-7	TRBV6-4	-	-	CASSKVSYEQYF	TGTGCCAGCAGTAAGGTGTCCTACGAGCAGTACTTC
16	TRBJ2-2	TRBV10-1	medium-sized	-	CASSESSGDPRGELFF	TGCGCCAGCAGTGAGTCAAGCGGAGACCCTCGGGGGGAGCTGTTTTTT
15	TRBJ1-2	TRBV7-9	-	-	CASSSAVQGNYGYTF	TGTGCCAGCAGCTCGGCGGTACAGGGTAACTATGGCTACACCTTC
15	TRBJ2-5	TRBV7-2	-	-	CASRDPGLLGETQYF	TGTGCCAGCAGAGACCCTGGGCTCCTAGGGGAGACCCAGTACTTC
17	TRBJ2-1	TRBV7-2	-	TRBD2	CASSVTGTSGGAGEQFF	TGTGCCAGCAGCGTCACCGGGACTAGCGGGGGGGCTGGTGAGCAGTTCTTC
12	TRBJ2-5	TRBV9	-	-	CASSVGDETQYF	TGTGCCAGCAGCGTAGGAGATGAGACCCAGTACTTC
12	TRBJ1-2	TRBV19	-	-	CASEDSNYGYTF	TGTGCCAGCGAAGACAGTAACTATGGCTACACCTTC
14	TRBJ2-7	TRBV7-8	-	-	CASSLAGKPYEQYF	TGTGCCAGCAGCTTAGCGGGGAAACCCTACGAGCAGTACTTC
14	TRBJ2-7	TRBV7-2	-	-	CASSLARGSYEQYF	TGTGCCAGCAGCCTGGCTAGGGGGTCCTACGAGCAGTACTTC
14	TRBJ1-1	TRBV19	medium-sized	-	CASAAPGWTTEAFF	TGTGCCAGTGCGGCCCCAGGGTGGACCACTGAAGCTTTCTTT
14	TRBJ1-2	TRBV4-2	-	-	CASSQVSEERGYTF	TGTGCCAGCAGCCAAGTCTCTGAAGAACGTGGCTACACCTTC
14	TRBJ2-7	TRBV14	-	TRBD2	CASSQSSGHYEQYF	TGTGCCAGCAGCCAATCTAGCGGACACTACGAGCAGTACTTC
15	TRBJ2-2	TRBV7-9	-	TRBD1	CASSSGTGDTGELFF	TGTGCCAGCAGCAGCGGGACAGGGGACACCGGGGAGCTGTTTTTT
18	TRBJ2-5	TRBV25-1	-	TRBD1	CASSESTDRDRGMETQYF	TGTGCCAGCAGTGAGTCGACAGACCGGGACAGGGGAATGGAGACCCAGTACTTC
14	TRBJ2-7	TRBV18	-	-	CASSLETGLYEQYF	TGTGCCAGCTCGCTAGAAACGGGACTTTACGAGCAGTACTTC
12	TRBJ2-5	TRBV29-1	-	-	CSVATAQETQYF	TGCAGCGTTGCCACAGCGCAAGAGACCCAGTACTTC
13	TRBJ2-2	TRBV18	-	-	CASSLDQTGELFF	TGTGCCAGCTCACTAGATCAGACCGGGGAGCTGTTTTTT
14	TRBJ2-7	TRBV11-1	-	TRBD2	CASSPSGPSYEQYF	TGTGCCAGCAGCCCTAGCGGTCCCTCCTACGAGCAGTACTTC
13	TRBJ2-3	TRBV19	-	-	CASSPQGADTQYF	TGTGCCAGTAGTCCGCAGGGAGCAGATACGCAGTATTTT